The 11 T cell receptor beta chains in this list originate from one sample, sequenced in a study of T cells in Graves' hyperthyroidism and ophthalmopathy. Amplified TCR beta CDR3 regions came from RNA transcripts. The TCR CDR3 was amplified in a first-round RT-PCR using the HTBI primer set. TCRdb ran MiXCR on the multiplex PCR reads and lists one entry per CDR3 protein. Of hundreds of thousands of distinct CDR3 sequences listed, less than 25% are singletons. Input material: blood. These receptors were obtained from a man younger than 45 with Graves' ophthalmopathy.

This clonotype was recorded at least ten times. The chain links TRBV7-2 to TRBJ2-4; D possibly corresponds to TRBD1 (6 bases). Germline V lookup: CDR1 SGHTA, CDR2 FQGNSA. V was cut by 2 bases and J by 0 bases, with 11 bases left in between. This CDR3 region has 16 residues. The CDR3: CASSLHGQLAKNIQYF. CDR3 bases: TGTGCCAGCAGCTTACATGGACAGCTAGCCAAAAACATTCAGTACTTC.

This clonotype was recorded a few times. In DNA, the CDR3 is TGTGCCAGCAGCTCGGACAGGCTTCTCACTGAAGCTTTCTTT. As protein: CASSSDRLLTEAFF. The chain uses TRBV7-9 and TRBJ1-1; 7 positions match TRBD1. There are 14 residues in the CDR3. CDR1 and CDR2 from the germline V gene are SEHNR and FQNEAQ (reference sequence). V dropped 4 bases and J dropped 4; count of bases not matched to a gene: 6.

This clonotype was seen repeatedly, ten times or more. The chain recombines TRBV7-2 with TRBJ1-1, with a tentative D call TRBD1 (5 bases). CDR3 size: 14 residues. V gave up 3 bases and J gave up 3 bases, with 11 bases separating them. Germline lookup yields CDR1 SGHTA and CDR2 FQGNSA. CDR3 amino acids: CASSLPDIYTEAFF. Here the CDR3 DNA reads TGTGCCAGCAGCTTGCCGGACATCTACACTGAAGCTTTCTTT.

This clonotype turned up a few times. An end of the junction differs from the germline gene, which may be a read error. The chain carries TRBV7-7 and TRBJ1-1; possibly TRBD1 for D (5 bases). The CDR3 is made up of 15 amino acids. Germline CDR1 is SSHAT and CDR2 is FNYEAQ (reference sequence). CDR3 loop: CASSEWDGKDTEAFF. The CDR3 DNA is TGTGCTAGCAGCGAGTGGGACGGAAAAGACACTGAAGCTTTCTTT.

This clonotype came up many times. CDR3 region: CASSLTAAHQETQYF. The CDR3 bases are TGTGCCAGCAGCTTAACGGCAGCTCACCAAGAGACCCAGTACTTC. V and J are TRBV7-3 and TRBJ2-5; the D is unclear. CDR1 and CDR2 (germline): SGHTA, FQGTGA. V lost 0 bases and J lost 0, with 8 bases in between. This CDR3 spans 15 amino acids.

The table lists this clonotype with a few counts. The J gene is TRBJ2-2, the V gene TRBV28; 10 nucleotides agree with TRBD2. This CDR3 comprises 18 residues. Trimming took 7 bases from V and 4 from J; bases not matched to a gene: 15. Germline CDR1 MDHEN, CDR2 SYDVKM. The CDR3 loop is CASTHRASGSRLTGELFF. The CDR3 region has the DNA TGTGCCAGCACCCATCGGGCTAGCGGGAGTCGGCTCACCGGGGAGCTGTTTTTT.

The chain links TRBV20-1 to TRBJ1-1; a weak D match, TRBD1 (5 bases). The CDR3 runs to 15 residues. CDR1 DFQATT and CDR2 SNEGSKA come from the germline V gene (reference sequence). V was trimmed by 3 bases and J by 2 bases, leaving 16 bases between them. CDR3 DNA sequence: TGCAGTGCTAGGGGGGGTGGGCTACTAAACACTGAAGCTTTCTTT. This translates into CSARGGGLLNTEAFF.

V usage is TRBV28 and J usage is TRBJ2-7; D gene unclear. The V end was cut by 7 bases, the J end by 3 bases, with 13 bases between. Germline V gene data show CDR1 as MDHEN and CDR2 as SYDVKM. The CDR3 sequence is 13 residues long. CDR3 amino acids: CASIGTGVYEQYF. The CDR3 DNA is TGTGCCAGCATCGGCACCGGAGTCTACGAGCAGTACTTC.

This clonotype has ten or more counts. The V call is TRBV6-1, the J call TRBJ1-5; D is ambiguous. With 0 bases removed from V and 4 bases from J, the gap between germline ends came to 10 bases. CDR3 length: 15 residues. Germline CDR1 is MNHNS and CDR2 is SASEGT. The CDR3 loop is CASSEAGKGNQPQHF. CDR3 sequence (DNA): TGTGCCAGCAGTGAAGCGGGAAAAGGAAATCAGCCCCAGCATTTT.

This clonotype was counted only a few times. V usage is TRBV12-3 or TRBV12-4 and J usage is TRBJ1-6; D not resolved. The CDR3 is made up of 12 amino acids. The V and J ends lost 3 bases and 8 bases respectively, with 5 bases between them. As DNA, the CDR3 is TGTGCCAGCAGTTTCGGGGATTCACCCCTCCACTTT. Its protein product is CASSFGDSPLHF.

This clonotype was picked up many times. This chain uses TRBV3-1 with TRBJ1-2; perhaps TRBD1 as D (6 bases). Germline CDR1 LGHDT, CDR2 YNNKEL (reference sequence). This CDR3 is built from 17 residues. The V end lost 4 bases, the J end lost 0 bases, and 18 bases lay between the germline ends. In DNA, the CDR3 is TGTGCCAGCAGCCGGACAGTTAGTCAGCATACTAACTATGGCTACACCTTC. Translated, it gives CASSRTVSQHTNYGYTF. Drawing the rest from reference TRBV3-1 and TRBJ1-2, the complete variable domain is DTAVSQTPKYLVTQMGNDKSIKCEQNLGHDTMYWYKQDSKKFLKIMFSYNNKELIINETVPNRFSPKSPDKAHLNLHINSLELGDSAVYFCASSRTVSQHTNYGYTFGSGTRLTVV.